The source of this T cell receptor beta chain is a study of T cell responses to AZD1222 COVID-19 vaccine. Findings of the study overall: Every sample of the repertoires postdated the peak T cell response. Clonal diversity may have been underestimated, and the donors were mostly white British, with more females than males.

This CDR3 has 14 amino acids. CDR1 and CDR2 (germline): SGHRS, YFSETQ. V shed 4 bases, J shed 11 bases, and the junction held 11 bases outside the gene matches. The protocol was immunoSEQ multiplex PCR, while the TCRdb copy is restricted to in-frame clones and leaves out a portion. Seen here are about 150,000 clones, roughly nine tenths observed once, and the top ten hold roughly 2%. In this sample, this clone turned up a few times. Its antigen is currently unknown. V gene TRBV5-1 combines with J gene TRBJ1-1, with TRBD1 identical over 10 bases. Sample: peripheral blood, taken on day 0 of AZD1222 vaccination. The sequence was obtained from an adult in good health. As DNA, the CDR3 is TGCGCCAGCAGCCCTTCCGGGACAGGGGCGGATGCTTTCTTT. This sequence encodes CASSPSGTGADAFF.